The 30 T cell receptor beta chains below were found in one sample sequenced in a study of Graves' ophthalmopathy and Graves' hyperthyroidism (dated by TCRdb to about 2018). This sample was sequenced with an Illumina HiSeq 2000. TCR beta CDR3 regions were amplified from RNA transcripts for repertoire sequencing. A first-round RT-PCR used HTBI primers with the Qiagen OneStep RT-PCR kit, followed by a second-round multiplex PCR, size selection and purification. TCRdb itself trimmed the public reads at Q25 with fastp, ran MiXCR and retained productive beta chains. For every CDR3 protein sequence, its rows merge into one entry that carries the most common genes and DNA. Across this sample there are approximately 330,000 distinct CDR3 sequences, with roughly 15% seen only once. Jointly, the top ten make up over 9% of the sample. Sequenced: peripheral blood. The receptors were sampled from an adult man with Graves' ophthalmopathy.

CDR3 loop: CASSARQGDYGYTF. The CDR3 DNA is TGTGCCAGCAGTGCTCGACAGGGGGACTATGGCTACACCTTC. V is TRBV6-1 and J is TRBJ1-2, with 9 positions matching TRBD1. Germline V gene data show CDR1 as MNHNS and CDR2 as SASEGT. The junction had 3 bases not matched to a gene; V was cut back by 4 bases and J by 3 bases. This CDR3 is 14 amino acids long.

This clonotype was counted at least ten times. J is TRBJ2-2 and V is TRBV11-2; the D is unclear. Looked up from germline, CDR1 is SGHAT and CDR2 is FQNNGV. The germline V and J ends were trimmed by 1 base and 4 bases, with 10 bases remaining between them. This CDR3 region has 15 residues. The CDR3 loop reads CASSLVSLTTGELFF. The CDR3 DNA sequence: TGTGCCAGCAGCTTAGTTTCACTTACCACCGGGGAGCTGTTTTTT. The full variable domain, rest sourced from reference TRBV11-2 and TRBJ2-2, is EAGVAQSPRYKIIEKRQSVAFWCNPISGHATLYWYQQILGQGPKLLIQFQNNGVVDDSQLPKDRFSAERLKGVDSTLKIQPAKLEDSAVYLCASSLVSLTTGELFFGEGSRLTVL.

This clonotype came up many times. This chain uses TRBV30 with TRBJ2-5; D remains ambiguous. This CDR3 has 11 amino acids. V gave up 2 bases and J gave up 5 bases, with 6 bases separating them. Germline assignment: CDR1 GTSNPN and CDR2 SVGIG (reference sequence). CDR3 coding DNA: TGTGCCTGGAGTCATCTGGAGACCCAGTACTTC. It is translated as CAWSHLETQYF.

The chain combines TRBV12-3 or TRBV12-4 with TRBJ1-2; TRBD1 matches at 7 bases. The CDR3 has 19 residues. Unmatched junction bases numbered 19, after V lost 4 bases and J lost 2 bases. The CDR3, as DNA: TGTGCCAGCAGTTCGACCGAATCATTTCTAGGGGGCTGGAACTATGGCTACACCTTC. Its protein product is CASSSTESFLGGWNYGYTF.

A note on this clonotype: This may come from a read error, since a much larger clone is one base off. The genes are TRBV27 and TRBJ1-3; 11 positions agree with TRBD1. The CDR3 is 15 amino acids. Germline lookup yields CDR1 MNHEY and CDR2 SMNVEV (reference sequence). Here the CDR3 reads CVSSMDRGLGNTIYF. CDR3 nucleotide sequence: TGTGTCAGCTCTATGGACAGGGGGCTTGGAAACACCATATATTTT.

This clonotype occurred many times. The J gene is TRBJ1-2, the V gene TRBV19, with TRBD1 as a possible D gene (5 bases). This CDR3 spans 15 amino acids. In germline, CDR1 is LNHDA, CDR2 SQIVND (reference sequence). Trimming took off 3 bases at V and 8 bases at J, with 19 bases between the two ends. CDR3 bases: TGTGCCAGTAGTATTGTGACAGCGTTCTCAGGCGGCTACACCTTC. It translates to CASSIVTAFSGGYTF.

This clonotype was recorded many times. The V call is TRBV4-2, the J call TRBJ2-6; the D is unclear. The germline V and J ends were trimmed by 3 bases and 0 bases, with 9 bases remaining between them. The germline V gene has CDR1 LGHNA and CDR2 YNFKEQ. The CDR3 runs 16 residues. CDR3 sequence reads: CASSQPVGSGANVLTF. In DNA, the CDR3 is TGTGCCAGCAGCCAGCCCGTTGGCTCTGGGGCCAACGTCCTGACTTTC.

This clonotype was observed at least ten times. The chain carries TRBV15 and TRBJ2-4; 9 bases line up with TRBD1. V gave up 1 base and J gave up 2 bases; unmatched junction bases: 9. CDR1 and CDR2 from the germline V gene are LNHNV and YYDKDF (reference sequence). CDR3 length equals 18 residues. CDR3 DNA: TGTGCCACCAGCAGAGTAATTAGGGACAGGGAAACCAAAAACATTCAGTACTTC. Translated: CATSRVIRDRETKNIQYF.

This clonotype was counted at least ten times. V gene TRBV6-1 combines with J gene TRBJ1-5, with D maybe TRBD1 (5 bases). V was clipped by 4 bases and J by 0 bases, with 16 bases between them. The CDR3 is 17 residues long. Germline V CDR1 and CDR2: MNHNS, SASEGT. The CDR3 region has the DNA TGTGCCAGCAGTGTAGCAGGGATCTTCTATAGCAATCAGCCCCAGCATTTT. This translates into CASSVAGIFYSNQPQHF.

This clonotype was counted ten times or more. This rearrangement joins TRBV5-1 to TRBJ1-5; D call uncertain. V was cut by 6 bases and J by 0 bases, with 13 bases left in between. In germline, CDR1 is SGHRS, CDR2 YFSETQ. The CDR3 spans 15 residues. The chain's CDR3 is CASTHRWGSNQPQHF. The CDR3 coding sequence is TGCGCCAGCACCCATCGATGGGGTAGCAATCAGCCCCAGCATTTT.

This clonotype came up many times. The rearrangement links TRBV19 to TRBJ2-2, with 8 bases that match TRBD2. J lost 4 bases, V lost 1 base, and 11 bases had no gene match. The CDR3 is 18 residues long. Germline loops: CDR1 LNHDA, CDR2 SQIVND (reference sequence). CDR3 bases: TGTGCCAGTAGTATAGGGGTGGCAAGCGGGAGAATCACCGGGGAGCTGTTTTTT. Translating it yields CASSIGVASGRITGELFF.

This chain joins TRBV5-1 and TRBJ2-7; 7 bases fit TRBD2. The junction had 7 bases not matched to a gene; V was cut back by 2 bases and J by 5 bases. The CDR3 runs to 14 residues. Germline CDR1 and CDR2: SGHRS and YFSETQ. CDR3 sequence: CASSFPGLENEQYF. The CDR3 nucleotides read TGCGCCAGCAGCTTCCCCGGACTAGAAAACGAGCAGTACTTC.

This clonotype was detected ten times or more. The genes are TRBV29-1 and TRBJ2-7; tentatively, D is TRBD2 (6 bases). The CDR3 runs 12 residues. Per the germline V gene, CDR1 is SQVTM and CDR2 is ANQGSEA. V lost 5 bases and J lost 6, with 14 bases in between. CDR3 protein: CSVWGEPGEQYF. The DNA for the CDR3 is TGCAGCGTTTGGGGGGAGCCCGGCGAGCAGTACTTC.

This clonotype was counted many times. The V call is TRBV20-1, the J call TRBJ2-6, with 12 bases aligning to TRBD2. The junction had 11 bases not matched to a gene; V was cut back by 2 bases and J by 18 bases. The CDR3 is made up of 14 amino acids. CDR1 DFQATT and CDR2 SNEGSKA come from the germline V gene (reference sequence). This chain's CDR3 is CSARRGGLAGRQTF. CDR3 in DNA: TGCAGTGCTAGAAGGGGGGGACTAGCGGGTCGCCAGACTTTC.

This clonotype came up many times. Here the CDR3 DNA reads TGTGCCAGCTCAATAGGACAGGGGTACCAAGAGACCCAGTACTTC. This gives the protein CASSIGQGYQETQYF. The chain links TRBV18 to TRBJ2-5, with 9 bases that match TRBD1. The junction had 4 bases not matched to a gene; V was cut back by 5 bases and J by 0 bases. The germline V gene has CDR1 KGHSH and CDR2 LQKENI. This CDR3 has 15 amino acids.

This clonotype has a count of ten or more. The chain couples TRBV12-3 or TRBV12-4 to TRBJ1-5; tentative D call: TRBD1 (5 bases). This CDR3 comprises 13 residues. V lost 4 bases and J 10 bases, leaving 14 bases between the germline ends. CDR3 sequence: CASSYGWDQPQHF. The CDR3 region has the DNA TGTGCCAGCAGTTACGGCTGGGACCAACCCCAGCATTTT.

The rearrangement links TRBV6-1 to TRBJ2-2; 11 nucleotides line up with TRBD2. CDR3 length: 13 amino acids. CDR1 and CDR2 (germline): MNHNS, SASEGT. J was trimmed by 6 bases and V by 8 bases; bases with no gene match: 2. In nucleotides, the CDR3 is TGTGCCAGCGATAGCGGGGGGGCCGGGGAGCTGTTTTTT. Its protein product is CASDSGGAGELFF.

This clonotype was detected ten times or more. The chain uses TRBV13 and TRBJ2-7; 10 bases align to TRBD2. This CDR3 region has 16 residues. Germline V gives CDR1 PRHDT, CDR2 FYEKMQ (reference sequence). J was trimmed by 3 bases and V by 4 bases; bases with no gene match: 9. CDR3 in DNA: TGTGCCAGCAGCTCCGGCCCGGGACTAGCGTACTACGAGCAGTACTTC. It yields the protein CASSSGPGLAYYEQYF. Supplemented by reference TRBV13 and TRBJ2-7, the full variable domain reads AAGVIQSPRHLIKEKRETATLKCYPIPRHDTVYWYQQGPGQDPQFLISFYEKMQSDKGSIPDRFSAQQFSDYHSELNMSSLELGDSALYFCASSSGPGLAYYEQYFGPGTRLTVT.

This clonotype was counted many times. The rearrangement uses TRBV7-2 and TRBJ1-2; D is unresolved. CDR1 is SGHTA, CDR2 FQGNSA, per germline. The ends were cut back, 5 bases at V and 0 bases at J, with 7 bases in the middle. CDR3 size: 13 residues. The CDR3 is CASSPGANYGYTF. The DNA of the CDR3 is TGTGCCAGCAGCCCGGGAGCTAACTATGGCTACACCTTC.

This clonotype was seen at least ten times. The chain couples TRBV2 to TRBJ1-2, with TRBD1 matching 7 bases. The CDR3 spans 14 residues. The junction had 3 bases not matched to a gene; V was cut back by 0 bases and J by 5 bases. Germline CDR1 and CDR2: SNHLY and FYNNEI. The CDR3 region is CASSEATGEYGYTF. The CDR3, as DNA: TGTGCCAGCAGTGAAGCTACAGGGGAATATGGCTACACCTTC.

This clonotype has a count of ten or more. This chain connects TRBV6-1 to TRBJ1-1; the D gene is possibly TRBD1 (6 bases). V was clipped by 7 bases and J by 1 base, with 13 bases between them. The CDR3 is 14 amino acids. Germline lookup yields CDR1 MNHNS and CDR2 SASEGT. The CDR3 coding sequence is TGTGCCAGCATCGCCGGGGGCGCGAACACTGAAGCTTTCTTT. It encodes CASIAGGANTEAFF.

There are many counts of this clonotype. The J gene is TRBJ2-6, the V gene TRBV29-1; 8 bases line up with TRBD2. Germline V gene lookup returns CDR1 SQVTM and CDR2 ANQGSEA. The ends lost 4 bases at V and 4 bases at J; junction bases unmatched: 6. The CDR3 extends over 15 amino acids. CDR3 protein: CSVVGGVKGANVLTF. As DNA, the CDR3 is TGCAGCGTTGTCGGGGGGGTAAAAGGGGCCAACGTCCTGACTTTC.

CDR3 in DNA: TGTGCCAGCAGACCCATTTGGACTGAAGCTTTCTTT. Amino acids: CASRPIWTEAFF. The genes are TRBV28 and TRBJ1-1; D unresolved. The CDR3 loop spans 12 amino acids. Germline CDR1 reads MDHEN; CDR2 reads SYDVKM. Trimming cost V 6 bases and J 5 bases, with 10 bases left between them.

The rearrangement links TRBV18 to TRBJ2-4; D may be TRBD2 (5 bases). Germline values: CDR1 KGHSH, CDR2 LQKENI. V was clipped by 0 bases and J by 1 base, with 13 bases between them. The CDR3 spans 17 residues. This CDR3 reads CASSPPITSDAKNIQYF. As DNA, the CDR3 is TGTGCCAGCTCACCACCCATAACTAGTGATGCCAAAAACATTCAGTACTTC. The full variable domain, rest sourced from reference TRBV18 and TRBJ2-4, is NAGVMQNPRHLVRRRGQEARLRCSPMKGHSHVYWYRQLPEEGLKFMVYLQKENIIDESGMPKERFSAEFPKEGPSILRIQQVVRGDSAAYFCASSPPITSDAKNIQYFGAGTRLSVL.

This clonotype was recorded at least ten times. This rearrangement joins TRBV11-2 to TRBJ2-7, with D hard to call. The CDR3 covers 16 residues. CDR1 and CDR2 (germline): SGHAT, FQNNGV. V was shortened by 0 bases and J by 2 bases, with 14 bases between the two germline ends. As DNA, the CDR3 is TGTGCCAGCAGCTTAGAGGCGCTCGGCCCCACCTACGAGCAGTACTTC. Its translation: CASSLEALGPTYEQYF.

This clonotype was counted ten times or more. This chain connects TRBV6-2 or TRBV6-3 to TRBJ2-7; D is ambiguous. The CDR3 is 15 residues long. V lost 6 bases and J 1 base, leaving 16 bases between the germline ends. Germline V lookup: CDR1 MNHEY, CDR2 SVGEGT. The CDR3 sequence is CASSPPSETSYEQYF. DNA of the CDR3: TGTGCCAGCAGCCCTCCCTCAGAAACGTCCTACGAGCAGTACTTC.

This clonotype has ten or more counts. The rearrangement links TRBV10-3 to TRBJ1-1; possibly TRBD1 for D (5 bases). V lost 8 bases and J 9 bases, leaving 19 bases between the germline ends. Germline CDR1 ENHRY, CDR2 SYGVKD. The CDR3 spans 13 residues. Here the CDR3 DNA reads TGTGCCATCGGAGAGCAGGGAGGCGTGCAAGCTTTCTTT. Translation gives CAIGEQGGVQAFF.

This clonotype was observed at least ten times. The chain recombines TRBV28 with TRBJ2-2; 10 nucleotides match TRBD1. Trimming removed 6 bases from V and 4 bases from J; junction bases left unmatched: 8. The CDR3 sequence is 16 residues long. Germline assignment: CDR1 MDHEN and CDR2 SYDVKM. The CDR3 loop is CASRRSGQGGTGELFF. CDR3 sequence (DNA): TGTGCCAGCAGAAGGAGTGGACAGGGGGGCACCGGGGAGCTGTTTTTT.

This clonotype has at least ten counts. CDR3 protein: CASSQDGAHYGYTF. CDR3 coding DNA: TGCGCCAGCAGCCAAGATGGGGCCCACTATGGCTACACCTTC. This rearrangement joins TRBV4-1 to TRBJ1-2, with D possibly being TRBD1 (5 bases). The CDR3 sequence is 14 residues long. Germline-derived CDR1 and CDR2 are MGHRA and YSYEKL. The V end lost 0 bases, the J end lost 3 bases, and 8 bases lay between the germline ends.

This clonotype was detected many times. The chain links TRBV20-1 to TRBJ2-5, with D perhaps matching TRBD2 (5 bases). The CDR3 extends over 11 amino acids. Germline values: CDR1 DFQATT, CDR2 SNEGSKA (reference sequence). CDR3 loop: CVWATGETQYF. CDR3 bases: TGCGTGTGGGCGACGGGGGAGACCCAGTACTTC.